This T cell receptor beta chain was documented in a study of blood T cell repertoires in COVID-19. Study overall: COVID-19 samples from acute and convalescent phases originated in the United States, Italy and Spain. PBMCs, B-cell-depleted T cells, or T cells provided the cDNA or gDNA that made up the material.

Clinical histories supplied by participants themselves formed the basis of cohort assignment. The CDR3 contains 14 residues. V was shortened by 5 bases and J by 4 bases, with 13 bases between the two germline ends. Per the germline V gene, CDR1 is LGHNT and CDR2 is FRNRAP. The authors' processing: Scientists estimated how many nucleated cells there were by amplifying reference gene primers. This table comes from immunoSEQ multiplex PCR, and its TCRdb copy is limited to in-frame clones, with some not included. The V and J calls and clone size were taken over from that table, and D and trimming were inferred from the DNA. The sample includes about 220,000 clones, about four fifths of them seen just once.

The V gene is TRBV12-5, the J gene TRBJ2-3; D is uncertain. Sample: PBMCs or T cells enriched from blood (not recorded which). The origin of this receptor is a woman between 40 and 50 years old with acute COVID-19. For the CDR3, the DNA is TGTGCTAGTGGTGAGACTCTACTTCCAGATACGCAGTATTTT. Residues: CASGETLLPDTQYF. Full variable domain (outside the CDR3, taken from reference TRBV12-5 and TRBJ2-3): DARVTQTPRHKVTEMGQEVTMRCQPILGHNTVFWYRQTMMQGLELLAYFRNRAPLDDSGMPKDRFSAEMPDATLATLKIQPSEPRDSAVYFCASGETLLPDTQYFGPGTRLTVL.